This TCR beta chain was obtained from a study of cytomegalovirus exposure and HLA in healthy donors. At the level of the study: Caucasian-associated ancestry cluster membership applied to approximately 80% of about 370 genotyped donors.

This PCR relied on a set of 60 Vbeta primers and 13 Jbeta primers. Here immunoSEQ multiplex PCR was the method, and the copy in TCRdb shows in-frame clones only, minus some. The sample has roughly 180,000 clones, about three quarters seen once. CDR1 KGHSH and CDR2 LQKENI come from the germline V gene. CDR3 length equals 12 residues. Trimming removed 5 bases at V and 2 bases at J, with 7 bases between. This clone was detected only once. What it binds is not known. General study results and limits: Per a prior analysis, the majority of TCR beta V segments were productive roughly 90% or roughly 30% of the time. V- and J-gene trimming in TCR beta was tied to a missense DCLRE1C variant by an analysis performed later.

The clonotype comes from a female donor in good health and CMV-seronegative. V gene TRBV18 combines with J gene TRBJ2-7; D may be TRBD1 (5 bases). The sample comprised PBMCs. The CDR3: CASSSDTYEQYF. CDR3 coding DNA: TGTGCCAGCTCATCGGACACCTACGAGCAGTACTTC.